These 24 T cell receptor beta chains originate from one sample sequenced in a study of cytomegalovirus exposure and HLA in healthy donors. The PCR had 60 Vbeta and 13 Jbeta primers. The protocol was immunoSEQ multiplex PCR, while the TCRdb copy is restricted to in-frame clones and leaves out a portion. The sample table sets out tens of thousands of clones. Material for sequencing was PBMCs. The receptors here all came from a female donor in good health and CMV-seropositive.

CDR3 nucleotide sequence: TGCAGCGTTGATATGACAGGAAGCGGCTACACCTTC. Encoded protein: CSVDMTGSGYTF. This chain links TRBV29-1 with TRBJ1-2, with D perhaps TRBD1 (6 bases). In germline, CDR1 is SQVTM, CDR2 ANQGSEA. Trimming shortened V by 3 bases and J by 8 bases, and 13 bases separated the two germline ends. The CDR3 has 12 residues.

This CDR3 is CASNMRQGVGELFF. In DNA form, the CDR3 reads TGCGCCAGCAATATGAGACAGGGTGTCGGGGAGCTGTTTTTT. The chain links TRBV10-1 to TRBJ2-2; TRBD1 matches at 7 bases. The CDR3 has 14 residues. CDR1 and CDR2 from the germline V gene are WNHNN and SYGVQD (reference sequence). V lost 7 bases to trimming and J lost 7 bases; unmatched junction nucleotides: 9.

The CDR3 bases are TGCGCCAGCAGTGATGCCCCAGGGGCGTCGAACACTGAAGCTTTCTTT. Its protein is CASSDAPGASNTEAFF. J is TRBJ1-1 and V is TRBV10-1; D may be TRBD1 (6 bases). The CDR3 loop spans 16 amino acids. Germline V gene data show CDR1 as WNHNN and CDR2 as SYGVQD (reference sequence). Trimming shortened V by 3 bases and J by 1 base, and 15 bases separated the two germline ends.

V and J are TRBV10-2 and TRBJ1-5, with a weak D call TRBD1 (5 bases). Germline assignment: CDR1 WSHSY and CDR2 SAAADI. Trimming took off 2 bases at V and 3 bases at J, with 17 bases between the two ends. This CDR3 is built from 17 residues. The CDR3 spells CASSEGWGSKNNQPQHF. The DNA of the CDR3 is TGCGCCAGCAGTGAGGGGTGGGGCAGCAAAAACAATCAGCCCCAGCATTTT.

Of note for this clone: Given the absence of the conserved phenylalanine or tryptophan at the CDR3 end, a read error is likely. No DNA is shown, since the ends of the CDR3 on it are uncertain; the CDR3 is the one TCRdb lists. The rearrangement links TRBV4-3 to TRBJ1-2; the table's TRBD1 call for D was not verified on the DNA. The CDR3 has 13 amino acids, counting both end residues. Germline lookup yields CDR1 LGHNA and CDR2 YSLEER. The chain's CDR3 is CASSQYTGSQLSV.

The rearrangement links TRBV19 to TRBJ1-5; 7 positions match TRBD1. The CDR3 length is 15 residues. Germline V CDR1 and CDR2: LNHDA, SQIVND (reference sequence). V lost 6 bases, J lost 2 bases, and 7 bases stayed unmatched. This CDR3 is CASRQIGQGNQPQHF. The CDR3, as DNA: TGTGCCAGTAGACAGATCGGACAGGGCAATCAGCCCCAGCATTTT. The whole variable domain, remainder taken from reference TRBV19 and TRBJ1-5, is DGGITQSPKYLFRKEGQNVTLSCEQNLNHDAMYWYRQDPGQGLRLIYYSQIVNDFQKGDIAEGYSVSREKKESFPLTVTSAQKNPTAFYLCASRQIGQGNQPQHFGDGTRLSIL.

This chain uses TRBV19 with TRBJ1-4; D is perhaps TRBD1 (5 bases). CDR1 and CDR2 (germline): LNHDA, SQIVND (reference sequence). The CDR3 consists of 13 residues. The V end lost 6 bases, the J end lost 8 bases, and 13 bases lay between the germline ends. Here the CDR3 DNA reads TGTGCCAGTAGGGAAAGGGGTTGGGAAAAACTGTTTTTT. Protein product: CASRERGWEKLFF. Drawing the rest from reference TRBV19 and TRBJ1-4, the complete variable domain is DGGITQSPKYLFRKEGQNVTLSCEQNLNHDAMYWYRQDPGQGLRLIYYSQIVNDFQKGDIAEGYSVSREKKESFPLTVTSAQKNPTAFYLCASRERGWEKLFFGSGTQLSVL.

The chain links TRBV5-5 to TRBJ2-7, with 7 bases identical to TRBD1. The germline V gene encodes CDR1 SGHKS and CDR2 YYEKEE (reference sequence). The CDR3 is 14 residues long. V gave up 3 bases and J gave up 3 bases; unmatched junction bases: 6. Here the CDR3 reads CASSSQGQIYEQYF. The DNA of the CDR3 is TGTGCCAGCAGCTCACAGGGACAGATCTACGAGCAGTACTTC.

This sequence joins TRBV4-3 and TRBJ1-4; D is possibly TRBD1 (6 bases). CDR1 and CDR2 (germline): LGHNA, YSLEER. V dropped 4 bases and J dropped 7 bases, with 13 bases sitting between them. The CDR3 spans 14 residues. The CDR3 spells CASSPQGISEKLFF. CDR3 in DNA: TGCGCCAGCAGCCCACAGGGAATCAGTGAAAAACTGTTTTTT.

The chain combines TRBV28 with TRBJ2-7; 8 nucleotides agree with TRBD2. The V segment lost 5 bases and the J segment 5 bases; nucleotides outside the gene matches: 11. There are 15 residues in the CDR3. Germline V gives CDR1 MDHEN, CDR2 SYDVKM. The CDR3 DNA follows: TGTGCCAGCAGTCCGGGGACTAGGAGTGGGAACGAGCAGTACTTC. Translation: CASSPGTRSGNEQYF.

The chain is built from TRBV2 and TRBJ2-7; 10 nucleotides match TRBD1. The CDR3 runs 13 residues. Germline assignment: CDR1 SNHLY and CDR2 FYNNEI. The V segment lost 6 bases and the J segment 5 bases; nucleotides outside the gene matches: 4. The chain's CDR3 is CASSRQGADEQYF. The DNA of the CDR3 is TGTGCCAGCAGCCGACAGGGGGCCGACGAGCAGTACTTC. The full variable domain, its missing parts supplied by reference TRBV2 and TRBJ2-7, is EPEVTQTPSHQVTQMGQEVILRCVPISNHLYFYWYRQILGQKVEFLVSFYNNEISEKSEIFDDQFSVERPDGSNFTLKIRSTKLEDSAMYFCASSRQGADEQYFGPGTRLTVT.

The chain uses TRBV7-8 and TRBJ1-2; 7 nucleotides agree with TRBD1. V lost 4 bases and J lost 4; bases outside the gene matches: 6. The CDR3 is made up of 14 amino acids. The germline V gene has CDR1 SGHVS and CDR2 FQNEAQ. CDR3 sequence (DNA): TGTGCCAGCAGCTCCGGACAGGTTCTCTATGGCTACACCTTC. Translation gives CASSSGQVLYGYTF.

The V call is TRBV6-5, the J call TRBJ1-1, with D possibly TRBD1 on 6 matching bases. The CDR3 consists of 13 residues. CDR1 and CDR2 from the germline V gene are MNHEY and SVGAGI. V was clipped by 7 bases and J by 4 bases, with 13 bases between them. The CDR3 region is CASTPGAGTEAFF. As DNA, the CDR3 is TGTGCCAGCACCCCAGGGGCTGGCACTGAAGCTTTCTTT.

V gene TRBV5-1 combines with J gene TRBJ2-5; the match to TRBD2 covers 13 bases. The germline gives CDR1 SGHRS, CDR2 YFSETQ. This CDR3 is 18 amino acids long. Germline trimming cut 5 bases from V and 7 bases from J; bases unmatched to any gene: 17. The CDR3 DNA sequence: TGCGCCAGCAGTTTCGGACCTGGACTAGCGGGAGAAGGAGGGACCCAGTACTTC. It is translated as CASSFGPGLAGEGGTQYF. Full variable domain (rest looked up from reference TRBV5-1 and TRBJ2-5): KAGVTQTPRYLIKTRGQQVTLSCSPISGHRSVSWYQQTPGQGLQFLFEYFSETQRNKGNFPGRFSGRQFSNSRSEMNVSTLELGDSALYLCASSFGPGLAGEGGTQYFGPGTRLLVL.

CDR3 DNA sequence: TGTGCCAGCAGTTTATGGGGGAGCTCCTACGAGCAGTACTTC. Translated, it gives CASSLWGSSYEQYF. The V call is TRBV28, the J call TRBJ2-7, with D possibly matching TRBD2 (5 bases). Germline V gives CDR1 MDHEN, CDR2 SYDVKM. CDR3 length: 14 residues. Trimming pared 0 bases from V and 0 bases from J, leaving 6 bases between.

The chain uses TRBV6-5 and TRBJ2-5, with D possibly matching TRBD1 (6 bases). The CDR3 runs 13 residues. Trimming left V 5 bases short and J 5 bases short, with 12 bases between. Germline CDR1 is MNHEY and CDR2 is SVGAGI. The CDR3 is CASSKMGAETQYF. The CDR3 nucleotides read TGTGCCAGCAGTAAAATGGGGGCGGAGACCCAGTACTTC.

The chain couples TRBV6-1 to TRBJ2-1, with TRBD1 identical over 9 bases. J lost 6 bases, V lost 6 bases, and 9 bases had no gene match. Germline lookup yields CDR1 MNHNS and CDR2 SASEGT. This CDR3 region has 15 residues. CDR3 region: CASRVQGAGANEQFF. CDR3 nucleotide sequence: TGTGCCAGCAGAGTACAGGGGGCTGGCGCCAATGAGCAGTTCTTC.

This sequence joins TRBV6-1 and TRBJ1-4; TRBD1 aligns across 7 bases. The CDR3 length is 13 residues. Looked up from germline, CDR1 is MNHNS and CDR2 is SASEGT. Losses at the gene ends were 4 bases for V and 7 bases for J; bases not matched to a gene: 3. The CDR3 region is CASSGRGAEKLFF. The DNA of the CDR3 is TGTGCCAGCAGTGGCAGGGGGGCTGAAAAACTGTTTTTT.

The gene calls are TRBV19 and TRBJ1-5; 8 bases fit TRBD1. The germline V gene encodes CDR1 LNHDA and CDR2 SQIVND (reference sequence). This CDR3 contains 15 residues. The trim removed 6 bases at V and 4 bases at J, leaving 8 bases unmatched. This CDR3 reads CASRGGTGRNQPQHF. The CDR3, as DNA: TGTGCCAGTAGGGGGGGGACAGGAAGGAATCAGCCCCAGCATTTT. Using reference TRBV19 and TRBJ1-5 for the parts outside the CDR3, the full variable domain is DGGITQSPKYLFRKEGQNVTLSCEQNLNHDAMYWYRQDPGQGLRLIYYSQIVNDFQKGDIAEGYSVSREKKESFPLTVTSAQKNPTAFYLCASRGGTGRNQPQHFGDGTRLSIL.

This rearrangement joins TRBV28 to TRBJ2-7; 7 bases map to TRBD2. J gave up 1 base and V 3 bases, and 6 bases lay outside the gene matches. The CDR3 contains 15 residues. Germline CDR1 MDHEN, CDR2 SYDVKM. The CDR3 loop reads CASSLASGKSYEQYF. CDR3 DNA sequence: TGTGCCAGCAGTTTGGCTAGCGGCAAGTCCTACGAGCAGTACTTC. The full variable domain, completed using reference TRBV28 and TRBJ2-7, is DVKVTQSSRYLVKRTGEKVFLECVQDMDHENMFWYRQDPGLGLRLIYFSYDVKMKEKGDIPEGYSVSREKKERFSLILESASTNQTSMYLCASSLASGKSYEQYFGPGTRLTVT.

The V call is TRBV19, the J call TRBJ1-6; 9 bases are shared with TRBD1. The CDR3 sequence is 16 residues long. The V gene's germline CDR1 is LNHDA and CDR2 SQIVND (reference sequence). With V trimmed by 4 bases and J by 12 bases, 13 bases remained unmatched. For the CDR3, the DNA is TGTGCCAGTAGTAGACTACCGGGACAGGGCTTAGGACCCCTCCACTTT. Its translation is CASSRLPGQGLGPLHF.

CDR3 sequence reads: CASSEDASGVGYEQYF. CDR3 DNA sequence: TGTGCCAGCAGTGAAGATGCCTCGGGAGTAGGGTACGAGCAGTACTTC. The V and J genes are TRBV6-1 and TRBJ2-7; possibly TRBD2 for D (6 bases). CDR1 MNHNS and CDR2 SASEGT come from the germline V gene. V lost 1 base and J 4 bases, leaving 17 bases between the germline ends. This CDR3 has 16 residues.

The rearrangement joins TRBV18 to TRBJ2-6, with D maybe TRBD1 (5 bases). Germline CDR1 reads KGHSH; CDR2 reads LQKENI. CDR3 size: 18 residues. V was pared by 6 bases and J by 0 bases, with 18 bases between. Here the CDR3 reads CASSRPGTGASGANVLTF. CDR3 DNA: TGTGCCAGCTCCCGCCCCGGCACAGGCGCCTCTGGGGCCAACGTCCTGACTTTC.

The chain recombines TRBV7-8 with TRBJ2-6, with D perhaps matching TRBD2 (5 bases). Trimming left V 6 bases short and J 4 bases short, with 10 bases between. The length of the CDR3 is 14 residues. Germline-derived CDR1 and CDR2 are SGHVS and FQNEAQ. The CDR3 DNA is TGTGCCAGCAGAGAGGGTACCGGGGCCAACGTCCTGACTTTC. This gives the protein CASREGTGANVLTF.